Presented here are 8 T cell receptor beta chains from one specimen sequenced in a study of CD8 T cells in Susac syndrome. Random hexamers served to reverse transcribe about 0.45 to 1 ug RNA. One entry per CDR3 protein, called by TCRdb with MiXCR from the immunoSEQ multiplex PCR reads. The sample comprises 130,000 to 150,000 distinct CDR3 sequences, 90% to 96% of which are singletons, and roughly 0.08% rests with the top ten. The sequenced sample was CD4+ T cells from PBMCs. Every receptor here comes from a human donor with Susac syndrome.

This sequence joins TRBV29-1 and TRBJ1-2; D is unresolved. The V gene lost 4 bases and the J gene lost 6 bases, with 12 bases spanning the gap. Germline V gene lookup returns CDR1 SQVTM and CDR2 ANQGSEA. The CDR3 is 12 amino acids. The CDR3 DNA sequence: TGCAGCGTTGCTGAGCAGCACCATGGCTACACCTTC. Encoded protein: CSVAEQHHGYTF.

The rearrangement uses TRBV7-2 and TRBJ2-7; perhaps D is TRBD1 or TRBD2 (5 bases each). Germline V gene data show CDR1 as SGHTA and CDR2 as FQGNSA. The CDR3 consists of 14 residues. The ends were cut back, 3 bases at V and 2 bases at J, with 11 bases in the middle. The CDR3 DNA reads as TGTGCCAGCAGCTTGAACCTGGGGGCCTACGAGCAGTACTTC. It specifies CASSLNLGAYEQYF. Based on the CDR3 plus reference TRBV7-2 and TRBJ2-7, the full variable domain is GAGVSQSPSNKVTEKGKDVELRCDPISGHTALYWYRQSLGQGLEFLIYFQGNSAPDKSGLPSDRFSAERTGGSVSTLTIQRTQQEDSAVYLCASSLNLGAYEQYFGPGTRLTVT.

This clonotype was counted only a few times. The chain is built from TRBV19 and TRBJ2-1; D perhaps matches TRBD2 (5 bases). The CDR3 has 13 residues. The germline V gene encodes CDR1 LNHDA and CDR2 SQIVND (reference sequence). The V end was cut by 4 bases, the J end by 7 bases, with 11 bases between. CDR3 sequence: CASSTRTGNEQFF. DNA for the CDR3: TGTGCCAGTAGTACCCGGACTGGGAATGAGCAGTTCTTC.

The chain recombines TRBV12-3 or TRBV12-4 with TRBJ1-2; the D gene is possibly TRBD1 (5 bases). This CDR3 spans 12 amino acids. V lost 6 bases and J 7 bases, leaving 12 bases between the germline ends. CDR3 in DNA: TGTGCCAGCAGCCTGGGGGAGGGTGGCTACACCTTC. Translated, it gives CASSLGEGGYTF.

The chain carries TRBV20-1 and TRBJ1-1; a weak D match, TRBD1 (6 bases). The CDR3 totals 13 residues. From germline, CDR1 is DFQATT and CDR2 SNEGSKA (reference sequence). V was shortened by 6 bases and J by 0 bases, with 11 bases between the two germline ends. The CDR3 DNA follows: TGCAGTGCCGGGGGGGACATGAACACTGAAGCTTTCTTT. It encodes CSAGGDMNTEAFF.

V and J are TRBV6-2 or TRBV6-3 and TRBJ2-1; 7 bases map to TRBD1. Trimming cost V 6 bases and J 3 bases; bases outside gene matches: 8. The CDR3 has 15 amino acids. The germline gives CDR1 MNHEY, CDR2 SVGEGT. DNA of the CDR3: TGTGCCAGCAGCCACGGGACAGCGAACTACAATGAGCAGTTCTTC. It translates to CASSHGTANYNEQFF.

This chain uses TRBV16 with TRBJ1-5; perhaps TRBD1 as D (6 bases). In germline, CDR1 is KGHSY, CDR2 FQNENV. Trimming left V 2 bases short and J 7 bases short, with 12 bases between. This CDR3 comprises 14 residues. CDR3 DNA: TGTGCCAGCAGCCAACTAGACAGGTTCCAGCCCCAGCATTTT. Translation gives CASSQLDRFQPQHF.

J is TRBJ1-5 and V is TRBV28; perhaps TRBD1 as D (6 bases). Germline CDR1 and CDR2: MDHEN and SYDVKM. The CDR3 contains 12 residues. Between the trimmed V and J ends, which lost 4 bases and 7 bases, there was a span of 8 bases. The CDR3 DNA reads TGTGCCAGCAGTTGGGGGGGCCAGCCCCAGCATTTT. Encoded protein: CASSWGGQPQHF.